The entry that follows covers one T cell receptor beta chain sequence. These data originate in a study of siplizumab effects on memory and regulatory T cells. The method was immunoSEQ multiplex PCR; TCRdb's version includes in-frame clones alone and lacks a portion of them. The sample records some 53,000 clones, 95% to 97% being singletons. In germline, CDR1 is MNHEY, CDR2 SVGAGI. V was shortened by 7 bases and J by 4 bases, with 5 bases between the two germline ends. The CDR3 is 10 amino acids. The clonotype originates from a human donor in good health. V is TRBV6-5 and J is TRBJ2-7; D uncertain. The source material was naive CD4+ T cells sorted from blood. CDR3 DNA: TGTGCCAGCACCGCATACGAGCAGTACTTC. Translated: CASTAYEQYF.